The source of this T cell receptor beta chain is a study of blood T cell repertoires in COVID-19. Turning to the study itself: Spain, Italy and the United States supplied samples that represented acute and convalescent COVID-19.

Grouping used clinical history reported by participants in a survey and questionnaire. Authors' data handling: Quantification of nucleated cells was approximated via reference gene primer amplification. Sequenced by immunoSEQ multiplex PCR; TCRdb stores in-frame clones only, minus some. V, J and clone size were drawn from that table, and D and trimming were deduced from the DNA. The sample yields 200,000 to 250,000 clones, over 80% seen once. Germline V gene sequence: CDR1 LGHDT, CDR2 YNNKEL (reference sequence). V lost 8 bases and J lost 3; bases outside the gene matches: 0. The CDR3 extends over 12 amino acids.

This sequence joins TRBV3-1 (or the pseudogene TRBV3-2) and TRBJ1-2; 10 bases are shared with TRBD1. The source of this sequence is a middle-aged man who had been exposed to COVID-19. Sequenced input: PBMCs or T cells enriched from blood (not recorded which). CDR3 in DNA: TGTGCCAGCGGGACAGGGGACTATGGCTACACCTTC. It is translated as CASGTGDYGYTF.